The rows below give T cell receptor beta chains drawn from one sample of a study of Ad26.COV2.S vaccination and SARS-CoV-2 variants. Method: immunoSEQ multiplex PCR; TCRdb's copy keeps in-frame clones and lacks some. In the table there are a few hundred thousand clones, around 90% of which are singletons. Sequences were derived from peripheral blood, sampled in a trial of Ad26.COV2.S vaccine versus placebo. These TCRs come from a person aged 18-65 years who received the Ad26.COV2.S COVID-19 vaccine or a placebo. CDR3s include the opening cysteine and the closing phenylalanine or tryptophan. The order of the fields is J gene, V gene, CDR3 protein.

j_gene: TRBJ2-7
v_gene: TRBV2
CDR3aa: CASSGQGPSYEQYF

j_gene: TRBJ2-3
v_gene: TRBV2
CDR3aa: CASSEGLEDTQYF

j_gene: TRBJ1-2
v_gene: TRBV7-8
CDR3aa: CASSLDSGGYRGYTF

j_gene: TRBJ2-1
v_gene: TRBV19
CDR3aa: CASSIRGDSYYNEQFF

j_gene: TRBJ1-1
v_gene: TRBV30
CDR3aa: CAWSGERRYTEAFF

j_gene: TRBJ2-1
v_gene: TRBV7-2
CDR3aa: CASSWRIAGPSGNEQFF

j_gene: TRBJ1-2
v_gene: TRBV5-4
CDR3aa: CASSWTSFGTGAPNYGYTF

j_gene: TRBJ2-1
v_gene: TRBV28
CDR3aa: CASTSPFGGGRGNEQFF

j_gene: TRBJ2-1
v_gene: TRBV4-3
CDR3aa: CASSQETSGRYNEQFF

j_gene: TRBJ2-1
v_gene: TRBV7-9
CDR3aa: CASRYYRDNEQFF

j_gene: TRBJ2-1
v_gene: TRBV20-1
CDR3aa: CSASNQRDSYNEQFF

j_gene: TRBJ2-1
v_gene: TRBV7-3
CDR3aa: CASSPSRGIAGIFSYNEQFF

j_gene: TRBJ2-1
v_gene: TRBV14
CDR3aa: CASSQGGYNEQFF

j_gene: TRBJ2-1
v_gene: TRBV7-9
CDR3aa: CASSPPRVGEQFF

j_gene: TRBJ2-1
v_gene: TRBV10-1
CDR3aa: CASSVKGSSYNEQFF

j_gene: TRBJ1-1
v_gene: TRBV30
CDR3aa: CAQKKGAMNTEAFF

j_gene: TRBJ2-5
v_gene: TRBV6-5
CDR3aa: CASSYSDRGLGETQYF

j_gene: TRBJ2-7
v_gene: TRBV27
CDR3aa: CASSSPGQAFSEQYF

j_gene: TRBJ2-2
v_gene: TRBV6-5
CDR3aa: CASKRANTGELFF

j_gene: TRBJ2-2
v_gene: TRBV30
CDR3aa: CACPVAGATNTGELFF

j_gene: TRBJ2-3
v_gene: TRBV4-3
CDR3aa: CASSQDKVAGDTQYF

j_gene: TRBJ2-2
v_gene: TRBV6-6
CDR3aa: CASSYPTQGVPGELFF

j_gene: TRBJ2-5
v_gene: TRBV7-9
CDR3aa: CASSLAVASETQYF

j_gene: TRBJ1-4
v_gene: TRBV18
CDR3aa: CASSPQGSEEKLFF

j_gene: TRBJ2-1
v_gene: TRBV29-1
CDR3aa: CSVPKGLAEQFF

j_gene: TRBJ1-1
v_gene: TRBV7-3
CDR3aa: CASSLMANTEAFF

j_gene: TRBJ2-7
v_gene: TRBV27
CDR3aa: CATMGGADEQYF

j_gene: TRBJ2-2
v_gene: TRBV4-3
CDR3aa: CASSRTDYPPGGGELFF

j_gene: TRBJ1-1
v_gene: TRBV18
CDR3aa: CASSLKKGNTEAFF

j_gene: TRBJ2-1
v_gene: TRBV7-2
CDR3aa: CASSGPGTRGEYNEQFF

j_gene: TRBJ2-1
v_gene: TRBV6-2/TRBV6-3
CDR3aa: CASSRGSGEQFF

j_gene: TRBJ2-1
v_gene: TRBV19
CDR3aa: CASSFAGTRGNEQFF

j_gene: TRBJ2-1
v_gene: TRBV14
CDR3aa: CASSQGLAGYNEQFF

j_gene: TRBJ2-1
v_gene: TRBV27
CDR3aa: CASRYTLSSYNEQFF

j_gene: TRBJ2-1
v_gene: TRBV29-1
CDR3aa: CSVELGPQGRNEQFF

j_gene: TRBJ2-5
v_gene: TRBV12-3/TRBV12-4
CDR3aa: CASSRATRETQYF

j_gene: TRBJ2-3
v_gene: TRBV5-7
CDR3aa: CAAPTPSTDTQYF

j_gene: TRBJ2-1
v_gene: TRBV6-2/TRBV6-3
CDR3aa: CASSYAGGNNEQFF

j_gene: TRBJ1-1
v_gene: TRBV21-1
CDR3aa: CASSKEQRATEAFF

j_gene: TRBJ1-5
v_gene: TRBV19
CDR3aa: CASMDRNSAFRPQHF

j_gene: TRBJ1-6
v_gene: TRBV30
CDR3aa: CAWSLGLNSPLHF

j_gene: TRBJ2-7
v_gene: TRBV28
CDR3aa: CASSKGGGAYEQYF

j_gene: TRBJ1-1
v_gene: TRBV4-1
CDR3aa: CASSRAPEAGTTEAFF